This TCR beta chain was profiled in a study of human T cells and chemical hapten exposure. In TCRdb, the RACE reads were re-called with MiXCR into one record per CDR3 protein. The sample holds around 360,000 distinct CDR3 sequences, about 6.9% seen once. This clonotype was seen repeatedly, ten times or more. What it binds is unknown. Broader study findings: Alopecia in the donors means their immune response may deviate from healthy people's.

Time point meaning: patch test 2, 6 weeks after DPC sensitization. Sample treatment: therapeutic diphenylcyclopropenone sensitization with weekly scalp DPC. Donation of samples came from alopecia patients who were 18 to 70 years old and suitable for DPC. The CDR3 runs to 15 residues. The germline gives CDR1 DFQATT, CDR2 SNEGSKA (reference sequence). V shed 1 base and J shed 1 base, with 10 bases lying between them. The source is a woman between 18 and 29 years old with alopecia areata. Some clones in this sample may be carry-over from other donors' samples. The sample consisted of whole blood, taken in connection with sensitization to the hapten diphenylcyclopropenone (DPC). The chain carries TRBV20-1 and TRBJ1-4; no firm D call. The CDR3 here is CSARGSGGTNEKLFF. For the CDR3, the DNA is TGCAGTGCTAGAGGGTCAGGTGGAACTAATGAAAAACTGTTTTTT.